This T cell receptor (beta chain) comes out of a study of blood T cell repertoires in COVID-19. Turning to the study itself: Acute-phase and convalescent COVID-19 samples originated in the United States, Italy and Spain.

Original handling: Estimation of nucleated cell counts relied on the amplification of reference gene primers. The data were produced by immunoSEQ multiplex PCR, yet TCRdb's version contains in-frame clones alone and is incomplete. V, J and clone size are taken as reported in that table, and D and trimming were inferred from the DNA itself. The table records about 52,000 clones, 82% of them present only once. This clone occurred once. V lost 6 bases and J lost 12, with 30 bases in between. Germline V gene sequence: CDR1 MGHDK, CDR2 SYGVNS. This CDR3 is 17 amino acids long. Sequencing was carried out using peripheral blood. This TCR came from a man at least 80 years old with COVID-19, enrolled during active disease. The rearrangement joins TRBV25-1 to TRBJ2-1, with a tentative D call TRBD2 (6 bases). CDR3 DNA: TGTGCCAGCAGGGAGACCGGACATCGGGACTTCGCATTCAGGCAGTTCTTC. As protein: CASRETGHRDFAFRQFF.